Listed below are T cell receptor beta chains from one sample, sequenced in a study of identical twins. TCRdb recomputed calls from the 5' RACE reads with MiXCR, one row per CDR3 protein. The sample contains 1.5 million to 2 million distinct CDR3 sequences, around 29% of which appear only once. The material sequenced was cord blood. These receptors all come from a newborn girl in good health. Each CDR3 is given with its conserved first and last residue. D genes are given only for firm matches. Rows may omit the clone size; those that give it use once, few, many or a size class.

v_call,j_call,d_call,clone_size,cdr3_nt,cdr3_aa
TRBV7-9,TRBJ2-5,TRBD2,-,TGTGCCAGCAGCTCGACTAGCGGGGGGGCTAGAGGGACCCAGTACTTC,CASSSTSGGARGTQYF
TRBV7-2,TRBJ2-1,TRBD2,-,TGTGCCAGCAGCTTACCGGAGACTAGCGGTGGCCTTGACAATGAGCAGTTCTTC,CASSLPETSGGLDNEQFF
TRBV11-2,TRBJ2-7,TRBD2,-,TGTGCCAGCAGCTCCCGTCCTAGCGGGAGCTACGAGCAGTACTTC,CASSSRPSGSYEQYF
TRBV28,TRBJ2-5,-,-,TGTGCCAGCAGTTTTGACGGATCGAGAGAGACCCAGTACTTC,CASSFDGSRETQYF
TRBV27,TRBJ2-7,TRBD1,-,TGTGCCAGCAGTCCGACGGGCCCCAGGGGGGAGCAGTACTTC,CASSPTGPRGEQYF
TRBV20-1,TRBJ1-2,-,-,TGCAGTGCGCCAGGGAGGGATTCCAACTATGGCTACACCTTC,CSAPGRDSNYGYTF
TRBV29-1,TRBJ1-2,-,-,TGCAGCGTTGACAGCCTTTATGGCTACACCTTC,CSVDSLYGYTF
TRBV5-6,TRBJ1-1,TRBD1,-,TGTGCCAGCAGTTTCAGGACAGGGATACTGAACACTGAAGCTTTCTTT,CASSFRTGILNTEAFF
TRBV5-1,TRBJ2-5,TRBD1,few,TGCGCCAGCAGCCCCCAAAAACAGGGGGCAGACCAAGAGACCCAGTACTTC,CASSPQKQGADQETQYF
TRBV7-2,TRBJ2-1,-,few,TGTGCCAGCAGCTTAGTAAGGGGGGGGAGGTACAATGAGCAGTTCTTC,CASSLVRGGRYNEQFF
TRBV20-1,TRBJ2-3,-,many,TGCAGTGCTCCCAAGTGGGACCCTAGCACAGATACGCAGTATTTT,CSAPKWDPSTDTQYF
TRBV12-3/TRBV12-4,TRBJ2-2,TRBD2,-,TGTGCCAGCAGTCCGCCGACTAGCTATGGAGCCGGGGAGCTGTTTTTT,CASSPPTSYGAGELFF
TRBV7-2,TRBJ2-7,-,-,TGTGCCAGCAGCTTCGCACAGGGCCCCTACGAGCAGTACTTC,CASSFAQGPYEQYF
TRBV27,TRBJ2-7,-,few,TGTGCCAGCAGTTTATCGCTTGGGGGACATGATTGGTACAATGAGCAGTACTTC,CASSLSLGGHDWYNEQYF
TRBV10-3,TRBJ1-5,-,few,TGTGCCATCAGTGAGTCGGGCCAGGGACATCAGCCCCAGCATTTT,CAISESGQGHQPQHF
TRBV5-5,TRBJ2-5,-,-,TGTGCCAGCAGCTGCCTATCCGAGACCCAGTACTTC,CASSCLSETQYF
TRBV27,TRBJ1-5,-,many,TGTGCCAGCAGTTTAAGTAGGGATCAGCCCCAGCATTTT,CASSLSRDQPQHF
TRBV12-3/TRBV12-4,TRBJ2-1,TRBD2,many,TGTGCCAGCAGCTTGACTAGCGGCAATGAGCAGTTCTTC,CASSLTSGNEQFF
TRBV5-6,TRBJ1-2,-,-,TGTGCCAGCAGCATAACGACGGGGTTTTGGGGCTACACCTTC,CASSITTGFWGYTF
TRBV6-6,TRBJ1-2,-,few,TGTGCCAGCAGACGGGGGGAGATAGGGGGCTACACCTTC,CASRRGEIGGYTF
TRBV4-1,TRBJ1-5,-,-,TGCGCCAGCAGCCAAGATGGGGGCAGGGGAGGTCAGCCCCAGCATTTT,CASSQDGGRGGQPQHF
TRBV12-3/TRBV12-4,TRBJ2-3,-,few,TGTGCCAGCAGTTTTTTCAGGAGCGGTCGAGATACGCAGTATTTT,CASSFFRSGRDTQYF
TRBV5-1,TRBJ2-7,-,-,TGCGCCAGCAGCTTCTTTACGAGCGGCTACGAGCAGTACTTC,CASSFFTSGYEQYF
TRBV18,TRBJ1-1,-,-,TGTGCCAGCTCGCCCGTAAAAACACACAACACTGAAGCTTTCTTT,CASSPVKTHNTEAFF
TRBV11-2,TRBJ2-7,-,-,TGTGCCAGCAGCTTAGATCGGACCGGGCAGTACTTC,CASSLDRTGQYF
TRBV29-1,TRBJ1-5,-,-,TGCAGCGTTGGAGAGCCTTATCAGCCCCAGCATTTT,CSVGEPYQPQHF
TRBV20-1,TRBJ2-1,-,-,TGCAGTGCTAGAGATCCTAGAGCCTCCTACGAGCAGTTCTTC,CSARDPRASYEQFF
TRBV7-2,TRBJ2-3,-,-,TGTGCCAGCACCTTTGGGAGTAGGAGCACAGATACGCAGTATTTT,CASTFGSRSTDTQYF
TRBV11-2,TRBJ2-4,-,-,TGTGCCAGCAGCCGGGTGCAGGGGAGGAACATTCAGTACTTC,CASSRVQGRNIQYF
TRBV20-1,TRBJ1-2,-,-,TGCAGTGCTAGACATCCGAGGGGATCAAGCTATGGCTACACCTTC,CSARHPRGSSYGYTF
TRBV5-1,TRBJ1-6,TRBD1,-,TGCGCCAGCAGCGCGGGACAGAATAAGATGTCTTCACCCCTCCACTTT,CASSAGQNKMSSPLHF
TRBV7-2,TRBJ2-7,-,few,TGTGCCAGCAGCTTAGAATCTGGAGACGAGCAGTACTTC,CASSLESGDEQYF
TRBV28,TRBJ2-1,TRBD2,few,TGTGCCAGCAGTTTATTCTCCTCCCTAGCGGGATTCTACAATGAGCAGTTCTTC,CASSLFSSLAGFYNEQFF
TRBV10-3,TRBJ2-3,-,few,TGTGCCATCAGGGGGGAGTTAGATACGCAGTATTTT,CAIRGELDTQYF
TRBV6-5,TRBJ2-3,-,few,TGTGCCAGCAGTTCGGGCAGGGCGTCTACAGATACGCAGTATTTT,CASSSGRASTDTQYF
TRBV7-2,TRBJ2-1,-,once,TGTGCCAGCAGCTTACCGGGGTCTGTACAGTTCTTC,CASSLPGSVQFF
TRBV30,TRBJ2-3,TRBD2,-,TGTGCCTGGAGCGTGCGGGCTAGCGGGGGGGCCGGCACAGATACGCAGTATTTT,CAWSVRASGGAGTDTQYF
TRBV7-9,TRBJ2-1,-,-,TGTGCCAGCAGCTTAGAGTCGCTATACAATGAGCAGTTCTTC,CASSLESLYNEQFF
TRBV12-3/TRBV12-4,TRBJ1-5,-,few,TGTGCCAGCAGCCCAGGGAGCTCTAGCAATCAGCCCCAGCATTTT,CASSPGSSSNQPQHF
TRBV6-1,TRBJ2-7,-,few,TGTGCCAGCAGTGAAAACTACGGGAGCTACGAGCAGTACTTC,CASSENYGSYEQYF
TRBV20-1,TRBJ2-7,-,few,TGCAGTGCTAGAGCCCGTCCGGGGGCCACGGATTACGAGCAGTACTTC,CSARARPGATDYEQYF